One and the same sample provided the 24 T cell receptor beta chains below, sequenced in a study of T cell changes during pregnancy in multiple sclerosis. Profiled with immunoSEQ multiplex PCR; TCRdb holds only in-frame clones, not every one. The data hold around 100,000 clones, with more than 85% observed a single time. This specimen consisted of peripheral blood, obtained in the third trimester of pregnancy. The receptor source for this set is a female donor with multiple sclerosis, enrolled in a pregnancy study.

CDR3 loop: CSVDLLLNTEAFF. As DNA, the CDR3 is TGCAGCGTTGACTTACTTCTGAACACTGAAGCTTTCTTT. This chain joins TRBV29-1 and TRBJ1-1; D unresolved. The V gene lost 3 bases and the J gene lost 0 bases, with 8 bases spanning the gap. Germline values: CDR1 SQVTM, CDR2 ANQGSEA. This CDR3 contains 13 residues.

The chain has TRBV10-1 and TRBJ1-1; D perhaps matches TRBD1 (5 bases). Between the trimmed V and J ends, which lost 7 bases and 4 bases, there was a span of 19 bases. The germline V gene has CDR1 WNHNN and CDR2 SYGVQD (reference sequence). The CDR3 has 15 residues. CDR3 sequence reads: CASIRIYKGPTEAFF. DNA of the CDR3: TGCGCCAGCATTCGGATTTACAAGGGGCCCACTGAAGCTTTCTTT.

V is TRBV27 and J is TRBJ2-3; D unresolved. Deletions cut 5 bases from V and 0 bases from J, with 9 bases between. Per the germline V gene, CDR1 is MNHEY and CDR2 is SMNVEV (reference sequence). The CDR3 extends over 14 amino acids. For the CDR3, the DNA is TGTGCCAGCAGTCTGTTGAGGAGCACAGATACGCAGTATTTT. Its translation is CASSLLRSTDTQYF.

The V and J genes are TRBV6-1 and TRBJ2-7, with 7 bases lining up with TRBD2. The germline CDR1 and CDR2 sequences are MNHNS and SASEGT. V lost 4 bases to trimming and J lost 0 bases; unmatched junction nucleotides: 3. The CDR3 loop spans 14 amino acids. The CDR3 protein is CASSASGLSYEQYF. The CDR3 DNA reads TGTGCCAGCAGTGCTAGCGGACTCTCCTACGAGCAGTACTTC.

The gene calls are TRBV27 and TRBJ1-2; the D gene is possibly TRBD1 (6 bases). Trimming left V 3 bases short and J 8 bases short, with 13 bases between. The germline gives CDR1 MNHEY, CDR2 SMNVEV (reference sequence). The CDR3 has 13 residues. Here the CDR3 DNA reads TGTGCCAGCAGTTTTCTTGCAGGGGAAGGCTACACCTTC. It codes for CASSFLAGEGYTF.

The V and J genes are TRBV9 and TRBJ1-1; TRBD1 matches at 7 bases. Germline V gene data show CDR1 as SGDLS and CDR2 as YYNGEE. CDR3 length: 15 residues. V gave up 3 bases and J gave up 4 bases; unmatched junction bases: 9. CDR3 in DNA: TGTGCCAGCAGCGGACCGACAGGGATTGGCACTGAAGCTTTCTTT. It codes for CASSGPTGIGTEAFF.

J is TRBJ2-3 and V is TRBV10-3; TRBD2 matches at 12 bases. With 0 bases clipped from V and 6 bases from J, the junction kept 10 bases outside the gene matches. CDR1 is ENHRY and CDR2 is SYGVKD in the germline V gene. This CDR3 region has 18 residues. In DNA, the CDR3 is TGTGCCATCAGTGAGTCGGAGACTAGCGGGGGAAATTCGGATACGCAGTATTTT. Protein product: CAISESETSGGNSDTQYF.

The V and J genes are TRBV29-1 and TRBJ2-1, with 8 bases identical to TRBD2. V dropped 7 bases and J dropped 5; count of bases not matched to a gene: 16. The germline gives CDR1 SQVTM, CDR2 ANQGSEA. This CDR3 is built from 16 residues. The CDR3 DNA reads as TGCAGCGCCTACCGACGGGGGGGGCGGGGGGACAATGAGCAGTTCTTC. Translating it yields CSAYRRGGRGDNEQFF.

In regard to this clone: The same CDR3 arises from other DNA sequences in this sample as well. The rearrangement joins TRBV7-2 to TRBJ2-3, with D possibly TRBD2 on 7 matching bases. Germline CDR1 reads SGHTA; CDR2 reads FQGNSA. Trimming cost V 7 bases and J 1 base, with 12 bases left between them. The CDR3 runs to 14 residues. CDR3 region: CASIRGGRTDTQYF. The CDR3 DNA is TGTGCCAGCATCCGCGGGGGCCGCACAGATACGCAGTATTTT.

The chain is built from TRBV5-8 and TRBJ2-1; D possibly corresponds to TRBD2 (5 bases). This CDR3 has 16 amino acids. CDR1 is SGHTS and CDR2 is YDEGEE in the germline V gene. V dropped 4 bases and J dropped 4 bases, with 18 bases sitting between them. The DNA of the CDR3 is TGTGCCAGCAGCCCTCTCCGGGCCGGACTTTACAATGAGCAGTTCTTC. This codes for CASSPLRAGLYNEQFF.

V usage is TRBV28 and J usage is TRBJ1-5, with D perhaps TRBD1 (6 bases). Per germline, CDR1 MDHEN and CDR2 SYDVKM. V dropped 6 bases and J dropped 0 bases, with 12 bases sitting between them. The CDR3 loop spans 15 amino acids. The CDR3: CASRSGAGSNQPQHF. CDR3 coding DNA: TGTGCCAGCAGATCAGGGGCGGGTAGCAATCAGCCCCAGCATTTT.

The count of this clone is one. V usage is TRBV6-1 and J usage is TRBJ1-1, with D possibly TRBD1 on 5 matching bases. The CDR3 has 16 amino acids. V lost 0 bases, J lost 3 bases, and 14 bases lay in between. Germline V gene lookup returns CDR1 MNHNS and CDR2 SASEGT. CDR3 DNA: TGTGCCAGCAGTGAAGCTATCGGGGGTCGAGACACTGAAGCTTTCTTT. Amino acid sequence: CASSEAIGGRDTEAFF.

The genes are TRBV27 and TRBJ1-2; no clear D. CDR1 and CDR2 from the germline V gene are MNHEY and SMNVEV (reference sequence). The V gene lost 5 bases and the J gene lost 5 bases, with 9 bases spanning the gap. The CDR3 has 12 amino acids. The CDR3 here is CASSPDGYGYTF. CDR3 nucleotides: TGTGCCAGCAGTCCTGACGGGTATGGCTACACCTTC.

V gene TRBV15 combines with J gene TRBJ1-1, with 12 bases identical to TRBD1. Losses at the gene ends were 7 bases for V and 3 bases for J; bases not matched to a gene: 6. Germline V gives CDR1 LNHNV, CDR2 YYDKDF (reference sequence). The CDR3 sequence is 15 residues long. As DNA, the CDR3 is TGTGCCACCAACAGGGGGACAGGGGGCTACACTGAAGCTTTCTTT. This sequence encodes CATNRGTGGYTEAFF.

The V and J genes are TRBV2 and TRBJ1-1; 7 bases match TRBD1. The V segment lost 4 bases and the J segment 0 bases; nucleotides outside the gene matches: 5. Germline V gives CDR1 SNHLY, CDR2 FYNNEI. This CDR3 has 15 amino acids. CDR3 in amino acids: CASSVTGAMNTEAFF. The CDR3 coding sequence is TGTGCCAGCAGTGTTACAGGGGCGATGAACACTGAAGCTTTCTTT.

The chain recombines TRBV5-1 with TRBJ2-1, with no clear D. Germline values: CDR1 SGHRS, CDR2 YFSETQ. The CDR3 runs 14 residues. Trimming removed 4 bases from V and 7 bases from J, with 15 bases in between. The CDR3 sequence: CASSTPTGRNEQFF. The CDR3 DNA follows: TGCGCCAGCAGCACACCGACTGGCCGAAATGAGCAGTTCTTC.

This chain connects TRBV19 to TRBJ2-1; D remains ambiguous. Trimming shortened V by 5 bases and J by 10 bases, and 9 bases separated the two germline ends. The germline V gene has CDR1 LNHDA and CDR2 SQIVND (reference sequence). This CDR3 has 11 amino acids. The CDR3 region has the DNA TGTGCCAGTAGTTCCCAGAGGGAGCAGTTCTTC. Its protein is CASSSQREQFF. Together with reference TRBV19 and TRBJ2-1, the CDR3 gives the full variable domain: DGGITQSPKYLFRKEGQNVTLSCEQNLNHDAMYWYRQDPGQGLRLIYYSQIVNDFQKGDIAEGYSVSREKKESFPLTVTSAQKNPTAFYLCASSSQREQFFGPGTRLTVL.

The V call is TRBV5-5, the J call TRBJ1-2, with D unresolved. The CDR3 has 12 amino acids. CDR1 SGHKS and CDR2 YYEKEE come from the germline V gene (reference sequence). V was cut by 4 bases and J by 7 bases, with 11 bases left in between. DNA for the CDR3: TGTGCCAGCAGCCTTGTTTTGAGTGGCTACACCTTC. Encoded protein: CASSLVLSGYTF. Based on the CDR3 plus reference TRBV5-5 and TRBJ1-2, the full variable domain is DAGVTQSPTHLIKTRGQQVTLRCSPISGHKSVSWYQQVLGQGPQFIFQYYEKEERGRGNFPDRFSARQFPNYSSELNVNALLLGDSALYLCASSLVLSGYTFGSGTRLTVV.

The chain employs TRBV5-6 and TRBJ1-4; D may be TRBD1 (5 bases). The CDR3 runs to 16 residues. V was trimmed by 6 bases and J by 0 bases, leaving 15 bases between them. Germline V gene sequence: CDR1 SGHDT, CDR2 YYEEEE. CDR3 in amino acids: CASTQTGTATNEKLFF. Here the CDR3 DNA reads TGTGCCAGCACCCAAACTGGGACTGCAACTAATGAAAAACTGTTTTTT.

This chain joins TRBV29-1 and TRBJ1-5, with D possibly TRBD1 on 5 matching bases. This CDR3 is 12 amino acids long. The V and J ends lost 7 bases and 3 bases respectively, with 10 bases between them. Germline V gives CDR1 SQVTM, CDR2 ANQGSEA. For the CDR3, the DNA is TGCAGCGCCGGACATCTCAATCAGCCCCAGCATTTT. It codes for CSAGHLNQPQHF.

The genes are TRBV11-2 and TRBJ2-7; D perhaps matches TRBD1 (5 bases). The CDR3 has 15 amino acids. Trimming took 2 bases from V and 6 from J, leaving 17 bases between them. The V gene's germline CDR1 is SGHAT and CDR2 FQNNGV. CDR3 nucleotide sequence: TGTGCCAGCAGCTTAAGCCCAGGACAAATGGGCGAGCAGTACTTC. Its protein product is CASSLSPGQMGEQYF.

In DNA form, the CDR3 reads TGTGCCAGTAGTATTTGGCAGGGGGACGAGCAGTACTTC. This gives the protein CASSIWQGDEQYF. The rearrangement joins TRBV19 to TRBJ2-7; 7 bases are a match to TRBD1. The CDR3 covers 13 residues. V was clipped by 3 bases and J by 5 bases; unmatched bases: 4. CDR1 LNHDA and CDR2 SQIVND come from the germline V gene (reference sequence).

This clone was seen more than once but under ten times. The genes are TRBV5-1 and TRBJ1-1, with 7 bases aligning to TRBD1. This CDR3 is built from 13 residues. Per the germline V gene, CDR1 is SGHRS and CDR2 is YFSETQ. V was clipped by 4 bases and J by 7 bases; unmatched bases: 7. The chain's CDR3 is CASSQQGIDEAFF. DNA for the CDR3: TGCGCCAGCAGCCAACAGGGGATAGATGAAGCTTTCTTT.

This sequence joins TRBV28 and TRBJ2-4, with 8 positions matching TRBD2. Germline-derived CDR1 and CDR2 are MDHEN and SYDVKM. V shed 3 bases, J shed 7 bases, and the junction held 8 bases outside the gene matches. The CDR3 extends over 15 amino acids. CDR3 loop: CASSLPSGTRNIQYF. For the CDR3, the DNA is TGTGCCAGCAGTTTGCCCTCCGGGACTAGGAACATTCAGTACTTC.